This T cell receptor beta chain was found in a study of CD8 T cells in ankylosing spondylitis. Regarding the study as a whole: Disease-linked clones were reportedly significantly enriched in matched ankylosing spondylitis synovial fluid. What seemed typical of ankylosing spondylitis blood was a TCR beta motif built from several highly homologous variants.

On this clonotype itself: Its target is not known.

This CDR3 comprises 16 residues. Germline V gene data show CDR1 as DFQATT and CDR2 as SNEGSKA (reference sequence). V lost 6 bases, J lost 0 bases, and 11 bases stayed unmatched. Using its own MiXCR run on the 5' RACE reads, TCRdb lists one record per CDR3 protein. Of over 400,000 distinct CDR3 sequences listed, 20% to 30% are singletons. This TCR was sampled from a male donor with ankylosing spondylitis. Specimen: blood, either unsorted or a sorted T cell fraction (not recorded which). The chain carries TRBV20-1 and TRBJ1-5; 7 positions agree with TRBD1. CDR3 sequence: CSAGSAGQTSNQPQHF. In DNA, the CDR3 is TGCAGTGCAGGGTCCGCGGGACAGACTAGCAATCAGCCCCAGCATTTT.